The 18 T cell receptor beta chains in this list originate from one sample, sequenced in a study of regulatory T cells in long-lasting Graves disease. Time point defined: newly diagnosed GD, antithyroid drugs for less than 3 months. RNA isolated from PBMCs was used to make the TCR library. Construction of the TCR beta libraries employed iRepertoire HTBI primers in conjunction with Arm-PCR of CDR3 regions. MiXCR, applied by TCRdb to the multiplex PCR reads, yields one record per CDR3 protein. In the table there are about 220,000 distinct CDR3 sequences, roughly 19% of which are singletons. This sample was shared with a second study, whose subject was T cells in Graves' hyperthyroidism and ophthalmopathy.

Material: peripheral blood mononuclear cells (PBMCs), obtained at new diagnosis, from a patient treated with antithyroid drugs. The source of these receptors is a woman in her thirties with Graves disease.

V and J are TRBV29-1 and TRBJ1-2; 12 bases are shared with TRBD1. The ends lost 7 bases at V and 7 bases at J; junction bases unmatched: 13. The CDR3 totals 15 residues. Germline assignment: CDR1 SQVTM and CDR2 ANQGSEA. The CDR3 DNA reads TGCAGCGCACCTGCGACGGGACAGGGGGCCTCTGGCTACACCTTC. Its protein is CSAPATGQGASGYTF.

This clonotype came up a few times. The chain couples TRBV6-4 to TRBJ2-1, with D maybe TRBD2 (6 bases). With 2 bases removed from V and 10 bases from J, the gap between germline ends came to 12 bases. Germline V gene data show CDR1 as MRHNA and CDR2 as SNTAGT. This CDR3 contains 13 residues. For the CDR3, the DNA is TGTGCCAGCAGTGACCAGGCGGGGCAAGAGCAGTTCTTC. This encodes CASSDQAGQEQFF.

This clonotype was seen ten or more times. CDR3 in DNA: TGTGCCAGCATGGGAACAGGGCGCCACAATGAGCAGTTCTTC. Translated: CASMGTGRHNEQFF. This chain links TRBV28 with TRBJ2-1, with D tentatively TRBD1 (6 bases). There are 14 residues in the CDR3. Germline-derived CDR1 and CDR2 are MDHEN and SYDVKM. Trimming cost V 7 bases and J 5 bases, with 15 bases left between them.

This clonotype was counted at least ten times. The CDR3 spells CAWSVGTVASGQPQHF. The DNA of the CDR3 is TGTGCCTGGAGTGTAGGGACGGTCGCTTCTGGTCAGCCCCAGCATTTT. V is TRBV30 and J is TRBJ1-5; a weak D match, TRBD1 (5 bases). V was cut by 0 bases and J by 6 bases, with 18 bases left in between. The length of the CDR3 is 16 residues. Germline CDR1 and CDR2: GTSNPN and SVGIG (reference sequence).

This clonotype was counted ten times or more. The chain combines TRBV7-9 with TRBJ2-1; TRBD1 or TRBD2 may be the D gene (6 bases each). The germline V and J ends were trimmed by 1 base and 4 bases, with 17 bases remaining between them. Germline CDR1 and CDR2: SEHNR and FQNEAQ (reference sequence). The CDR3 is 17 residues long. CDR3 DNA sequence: TGTGCCAGCAGCTTAGGAGCGGGCGAGGGGGTGTACAATGAGCAGTTCTTC. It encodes CASSLGAGEGVYNEQFF.

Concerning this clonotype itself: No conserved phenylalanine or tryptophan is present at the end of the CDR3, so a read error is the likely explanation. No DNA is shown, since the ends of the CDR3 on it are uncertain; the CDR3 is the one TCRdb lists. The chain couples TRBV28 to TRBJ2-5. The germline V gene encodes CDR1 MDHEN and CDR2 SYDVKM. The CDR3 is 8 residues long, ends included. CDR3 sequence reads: CASSLDRL.

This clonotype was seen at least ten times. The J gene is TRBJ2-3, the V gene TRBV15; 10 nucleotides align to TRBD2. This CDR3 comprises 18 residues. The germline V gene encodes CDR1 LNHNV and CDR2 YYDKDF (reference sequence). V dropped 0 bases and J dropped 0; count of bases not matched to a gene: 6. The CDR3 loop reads CATSRDTLAGASTDTQYF. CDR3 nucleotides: TGTGCCACCAGCAGAGATACCCTAGCGGGAGCTAGCACAGATACGCAGTATTTT.

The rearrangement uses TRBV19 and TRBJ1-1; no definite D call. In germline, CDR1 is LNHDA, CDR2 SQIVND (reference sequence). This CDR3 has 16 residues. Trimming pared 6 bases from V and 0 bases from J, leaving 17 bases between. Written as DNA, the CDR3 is TGTGCCAGTAGGGCCGGTCGACTGACCATGAACACTGAAGCTTTCTTT. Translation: CASRAGRLTMNTEAFF.

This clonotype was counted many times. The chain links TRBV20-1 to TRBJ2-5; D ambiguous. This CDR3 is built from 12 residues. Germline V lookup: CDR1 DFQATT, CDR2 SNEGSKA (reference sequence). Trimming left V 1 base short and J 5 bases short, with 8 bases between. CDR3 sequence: CSARVRRETQYF. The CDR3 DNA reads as TGCAGTGCTAGAGTCCGCCGGGAGACCCAGTACTTC.

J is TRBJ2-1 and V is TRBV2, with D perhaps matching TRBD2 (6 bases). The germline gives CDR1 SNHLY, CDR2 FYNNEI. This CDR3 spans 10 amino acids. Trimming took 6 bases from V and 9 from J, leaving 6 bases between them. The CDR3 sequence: CASSGGEQFF. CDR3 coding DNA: TGTGCCAGCAGCGGGGGTGAGCAGTTCTTC.

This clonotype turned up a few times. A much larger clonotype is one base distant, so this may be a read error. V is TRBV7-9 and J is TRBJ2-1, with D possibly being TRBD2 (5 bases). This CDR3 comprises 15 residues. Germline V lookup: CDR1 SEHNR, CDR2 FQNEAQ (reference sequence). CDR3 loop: CASVRSASSYSEQFF. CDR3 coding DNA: TGTGCCAGCGTCCGCTCTGCTAGCTCCTACAGTGAGCAGTTCTTC.

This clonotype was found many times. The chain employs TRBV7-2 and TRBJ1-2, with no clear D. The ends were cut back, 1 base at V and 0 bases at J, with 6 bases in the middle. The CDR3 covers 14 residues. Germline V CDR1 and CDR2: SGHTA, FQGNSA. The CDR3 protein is CASSLEGANYGYTF. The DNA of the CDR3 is TGTGCCAGCAGCTTAGAGGGCGCTAACTATGGCTACACCTTC.

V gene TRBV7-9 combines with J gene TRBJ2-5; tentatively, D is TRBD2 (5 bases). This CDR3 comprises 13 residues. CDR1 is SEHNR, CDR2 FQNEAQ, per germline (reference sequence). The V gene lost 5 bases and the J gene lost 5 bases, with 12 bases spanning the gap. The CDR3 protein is CASSRTVEETQYF. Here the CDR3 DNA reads TGTGCCAGCAGCCGGACTGTGGAGGAGACCCAGTACTTC.

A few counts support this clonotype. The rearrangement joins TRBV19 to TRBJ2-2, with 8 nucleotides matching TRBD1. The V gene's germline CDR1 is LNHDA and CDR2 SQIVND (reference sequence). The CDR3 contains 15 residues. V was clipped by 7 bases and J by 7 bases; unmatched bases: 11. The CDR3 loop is CASKTTAGGNGELFF. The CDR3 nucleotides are TGTGCCAGTAAGACGACGGCAGGGGGCAACGGGGAGCTGTTTTTT. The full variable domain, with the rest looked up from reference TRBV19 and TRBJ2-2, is DGGITQSPKYLFRKEGQNVTLSCEQNLNHDAMYWYRQDPGQGLRLIYYSQIVNDFQKGDIAEGYSVSREKKESFPLTVTSAQKNPTAFYLCASKTTAGGNGELFFGEGSRLTVL.

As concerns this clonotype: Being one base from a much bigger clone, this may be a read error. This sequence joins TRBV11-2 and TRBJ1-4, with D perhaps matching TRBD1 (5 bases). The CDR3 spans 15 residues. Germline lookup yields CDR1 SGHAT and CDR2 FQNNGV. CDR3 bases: TGTACCAGCAGCCGAGATAGGGGTTTGGGTGAAAAACTGTTTTTT. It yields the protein CTSSRDRGLGEKLFF.

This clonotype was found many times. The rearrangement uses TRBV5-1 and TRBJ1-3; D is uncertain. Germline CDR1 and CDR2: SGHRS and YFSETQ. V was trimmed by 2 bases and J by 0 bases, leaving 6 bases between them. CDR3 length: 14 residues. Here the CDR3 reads CASSLESSGNTIYF. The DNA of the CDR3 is TGCGCCAGCAGCTTAGAGTCCTCTGGAAACACCATATATTTT. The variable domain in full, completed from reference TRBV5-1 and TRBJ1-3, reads KAGVTQTPRYLIKTRGQQVTLSCSPISGHRSVSWYQQTPGQGLQFLFEYFSETQRNKGNFPGRFSGRQFSNSRSEMNVSTLELGDSALYLCASSLESSGNTIYFGEGSWLTVV.

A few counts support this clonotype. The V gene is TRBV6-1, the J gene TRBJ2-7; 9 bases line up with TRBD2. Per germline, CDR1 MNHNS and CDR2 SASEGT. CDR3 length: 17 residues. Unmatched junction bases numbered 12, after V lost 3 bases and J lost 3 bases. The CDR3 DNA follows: TGTGCCAGCAGTGAGGCGGGGGGGGGCGGGAGTGTCTACGAGCAGTACTTC. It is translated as CASSEAGGGGSVYEQYF.

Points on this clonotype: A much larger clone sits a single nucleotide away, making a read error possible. The CDR3 nucleotides read TGTGCCAGCAGCGTGCTTACAAGGGGGGGAAACACCGGGGAGCTGTTTTTT. The encoded protein is CASSVLTRGGNTGELFF. The chain employs TRBV9 and TRBJ2-2; TRBD2 might be the D (7 bases). V was cut by 2 bases and J by 2 bases, with 16 bases left in between. This CDR3 comprises 17 residues. Germline assignment: CDR1 SGDLS and CDR2 YYNGEE. Supplemented by reference TRBV9 and TRBJ2-2, the full variable domain reads DSGVTQTPKHLITATGQRVTLRCSPRSGDLSVYWYQQSLDQGLQFLIQYYNGEERAKGNILERFSAQQFPDLHSELNLSSLELGDSALYFCASSVLTRGGNTGELFFGEGSRLTVL.